Sequencing of this TCR beta chain was carried out in a study of T cell repertoires in cytomegalovirus infection. Study-level background: In the study, CMV epitopes included recently identified HLA-C-restricted and well-studied HLA-B-restricted ones. The study, taken as a whole, reports: It was HLA-C-restricted CMV-specific TCR beta clonotypes that dominated the response ex vivo.

This clonotype turned up a few times. No antigen is known for it. This CDR3 contains 15 residues. Germline V gene lookup returns CDR1 MNHNS and CDR2 SASEGT. The V gene lost 6 bases and the J gene lost 0 bases, with 12 bases spanning the gap. TCRdb re-called the reads with MiXCR, one entry per CDR3 protein. The table shows about 500,000 distinct CDR3 sequences, with roughly a third occurring only once. The sample consisted of cultured PBMCs, taken from culture after CMV antigen stimulation. The chain has TRBV6-1 and TRBJ1-5; D is perhaps TRBD1 (5 bases). The sequence was collected from a human donor in good health (CMV status not recorded). Some clones in this sample may be carry-over from other donors' samples. The CDR3 spells CASSPGRDSNQPQHF. The CDR3 DNA reads TGTGCCAGCAGCCCGGGACGGGATAGCAATCAGCCCCAGCATTTT.